These 12 T cell receptor beta chains share one sample of origin, sequenced in a study of blood T cell repertoires in COVID-19. Some clones are missing from TCRdb's copy, which holds only in-frame ones; the method was immunoSEQ multiplex PCR. The sample consists of about 440,000 clones, around nine tenths of them appearing once. Sample: peripheral blood. These receptors all stem from a woman in her twenties or thirties with acute or convalescent COVID-19.

The rearrangement links TRBV4-1 to TRBJ2-6; tentatively, D is TRBD1 (5 bases). Germline lookup yields CDR1 MGHRA and CDR2 YSYEKL. Trimming pared 1 base from V and 3 bases from J, leaving 16 bases between. This CDR3 is 18 amino acids long. CDR3 coding DNA: TGCGCCAGCAGCCAAGTAGTAAGACAGACGGATGGGGCCAACGTCCTGACTTTC. It is translated as CASSQVVRQTDGANVLTF.

Ten or more counts support this clone. The chain joins TRBV6-1 to TRBJ2-7; 9 nucleotides line up with TRBD1. The CDR3 runs 15 residues. The germline V gene has CDR1 MNHNS and CDR2 SASEGT. V lost 2 bases to trimming and J lost 5 bases; unmatched junction nucleotides: 7. The CDR3 sequence is CASSETGTGSHEQYF. CDR3 in DNA: TGTGCCAGCAGTGAAACCGGGACAGGGTCCCACGAGCAGTACTTC.

V is TRBV28 and J is TRBJ1-3, with 7 nucleotides matching TRBD1. The CDR3 contains 14 residues. The V gene end was trimmed by 5 bases and the J gene end by 4 bases; junction bases not matched to a gene: 5. Looked up from germline, CDR1 is MDHEN and CDR2 is SYDVKM. The CDR3 is CASSITGAGNTIYF. The DNA of the CDR3 is TGTGCCAGCAGTATAACAGGGGCAGGAAACACCATATATTTT.

V usage is TRBV3-1 (or the pseudogene TRBV3-2) and J usage is TRBJ1-2; the D is unclear. Trimming stripped 3 bases from V and 1 base from J, with 3 bases between. Germline CDR1 reads LGHDT; CDR2 reads YNNKEL (reference sequence). The CDR3 is 12 residues long. CDR3 sequence: CASSQSNYGYTF. The CDR3 coding sequence is TGTGCCAGCAGCCAGAGTAACTATGGCTACACCTTC.

The chain combines TRBV7-9 with TRBJ2-1, with 11 bases matching TRBD2. V was clipped by 2 bases and J by 0 bases; unmatched bases: 9. CDR3 length: 19 residues. Per the germline V gene, CDR1 is SEHNR and CDR2 is FQNEAQ (reference sequence). In nucleotides, the CDR3 is TGTGCCAGCAGCTTACGCTATGCCGGACTAGCGGGCTCCTACAATGAGCAGTTCTTC. Its translation: CASSLRYAGLAGSYNEQFF.

The chain has TRBV4-1 and TRBJ1-2; D is ambiguous. This CDR3 spans 14 amino acids. Germline V gene lookup returns CDR1 MGHRA and CDR2 YSYEKL. Trimming removed 1 base at V and 1 base at J, with 7 bases between. CDR3 bases: TGCGCCAGCAGCCAAGTTGACATTAACTATGGCTACACCTTC. It translates to CASSQVDINYGYTF.

V and J are TRBV4-1 and TRBJ1-5, with TRBD1 as a possible D gene (5 bases). The CDR3 sequence is 17 residues long. Germline V CDR1 and CDR2: MGHRA, YSYEKL. Trimming took off 1 base at V and 0 bases at J, with 13 bases between the two ends. DNA of the CDR3: TGCGCCAGCAGCCAAGGAGACAGTTTATATAGCAATCAGCCCCAGCATTTT. Translated, it gives CASSQGDSLYSNQPQHF.

The chain combines TRBV28 with TRBJ2-7; D is unclear. CDR1 MDHEN and CDR2 SYDVKM come from the germline V gene. V was cut by 5 bases and J by 5 bases, with 16 bases left in between. The CDR3 contains 14 residues. CDR3 region: CASSDRTSGNEQYF. CDR3 DNA sequence: TGTGCCAGCAGTGATAGAACCTCGGGTAACGAGCAGTACTTC.

This rearrangement joins TRBV7-8 to TRBJ2-1; 9 bases fit TRBD2. With 5 bases clipped from V and 4 bases from J, the junction kept 12 bases outside the gene matches. The CDR3 runs to 17 residues. Germline assignment: CDR1 SGHVS and CDR2 FQNEAQ. The CDR3 spells CASSPRRGGGVYNEQFF. As DNA, the CDR3 is TGTGCCAGCAGCCCCCGGCGGGGCGGGGGGGTATACAATGAGCAGTTCTTC. The full variable domain, its missing parts supplied by reference TRBV7-8 and TRBJ2-1, is GAGVSQSPRYKVAKRGQDVALRCDPISGHVSLFWYQQALGQGPEFLTYFQNEAQLDKSGLPSDRFFAERPEGSVSTLKIQRTQQEDSAVYLCASSPRRGGGVYNEQFFGPGTRLTVL.

The chain is built from TRBV6-5 and TRBJ1-1; D may be TRBD1 (5 bases). V lost 0 bases, J lost 1 base, and 12 bases lay in between. The germline CDR1 and CDR2 sequences are MNHEY and SVGAGI. The CDR3 is made up of 16 amino acids. The CDR3 sequence: CASSYSRDRTNTEAFF. The CDR3 nucleotides are TGTGCCAGCAGTTACTCGAGAGACAGAACGAACACTGAAGCTTTCTTT.

V usage is TRBV27 and J usage is TRBJ2-7; the D gene is possibly TRBD1 (5 bases). Germline-derived CDR1 and CDR2 are MNHEY and SMNVEV (reference sequence). V lost 6 bases and J 0 bases, leaving 18 bases between the germline ends. The CDR3 is made up of 16 amino acids. CDR3: CASRSVLDSNSYEQYF. In DNA form, the CDR3 reads TGTGCCAGCAGGTCCGTCCTCGACAGCAACTCCTACGAGCAGTACTTC.

This rearrangement joins TRBV6-1 to TRBJ2-3, with TRBD2 matching 9 bases. Germline V gene sequence: CDR1 MNHNS, CDR2 SASEGT. CDR3 length equals 16 residues. With 4 bases clipped from V and 4 bases from J, the junction kept 9 bases outside the gene matches. CDR3 amino acids: CASSALSRGGADTQYF. CDR3 DNA: TGTGCCAGCAGTGCCCTCTCGCGCGGGGGGGCAGATACGCAGTATTTT.